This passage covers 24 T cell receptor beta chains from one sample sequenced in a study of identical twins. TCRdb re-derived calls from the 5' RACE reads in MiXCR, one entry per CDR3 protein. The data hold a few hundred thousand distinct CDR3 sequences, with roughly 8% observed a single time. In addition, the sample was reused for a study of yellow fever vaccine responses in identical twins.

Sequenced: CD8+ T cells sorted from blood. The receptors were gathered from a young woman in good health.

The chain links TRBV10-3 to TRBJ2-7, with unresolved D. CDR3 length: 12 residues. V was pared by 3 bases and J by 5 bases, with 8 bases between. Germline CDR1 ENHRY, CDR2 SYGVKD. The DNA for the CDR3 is TGTGCCATCAGTGATAAGCGCGACGAGCAGTACTTC. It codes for CAISDKRDEQYF.

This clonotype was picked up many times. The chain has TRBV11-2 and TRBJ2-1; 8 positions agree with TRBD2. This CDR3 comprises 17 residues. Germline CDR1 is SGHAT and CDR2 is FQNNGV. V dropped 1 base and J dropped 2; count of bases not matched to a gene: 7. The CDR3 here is CASSLVVRGATYNEQFF. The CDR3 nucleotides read TGTGCCAGCAGCTTAGTAGTGCGGGGGGCGACCTACAATGAGCAGTTCTTC.

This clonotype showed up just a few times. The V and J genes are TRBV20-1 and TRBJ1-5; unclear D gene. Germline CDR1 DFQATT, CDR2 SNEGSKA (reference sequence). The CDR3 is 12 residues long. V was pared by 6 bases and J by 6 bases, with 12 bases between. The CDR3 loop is CSAHDRSQPQHF. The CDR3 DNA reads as TGCAGTGCCCACGACCGGAGTCAGCCCCAGCATTTT.

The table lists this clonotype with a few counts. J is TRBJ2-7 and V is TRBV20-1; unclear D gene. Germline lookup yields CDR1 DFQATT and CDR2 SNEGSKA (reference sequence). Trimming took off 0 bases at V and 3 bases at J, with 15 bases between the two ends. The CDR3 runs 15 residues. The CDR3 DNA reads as TGCAGTGCTAGAGAATTTGCCCCGGAGCACTACGAGCAGTACTTC. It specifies CSAREFAPEHYEQYF.

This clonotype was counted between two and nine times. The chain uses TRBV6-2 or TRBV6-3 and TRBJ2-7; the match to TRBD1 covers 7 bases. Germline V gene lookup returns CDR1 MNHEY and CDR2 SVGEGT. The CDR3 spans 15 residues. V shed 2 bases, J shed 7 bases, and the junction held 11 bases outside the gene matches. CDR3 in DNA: TGTGCCAGCAGTTACAATCTTGACAGGGCCCTGGAGCAGTACTTC. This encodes CASSYNLDRALEQYF.

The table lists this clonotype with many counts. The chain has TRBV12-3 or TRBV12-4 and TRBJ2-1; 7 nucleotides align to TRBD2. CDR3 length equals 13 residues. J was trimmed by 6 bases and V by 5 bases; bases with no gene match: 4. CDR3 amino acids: CASSRGVSNEQFF. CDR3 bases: TGTGCCAGCAGTCGGGGGGTCAGCAATGAGCAGTTCTTC.

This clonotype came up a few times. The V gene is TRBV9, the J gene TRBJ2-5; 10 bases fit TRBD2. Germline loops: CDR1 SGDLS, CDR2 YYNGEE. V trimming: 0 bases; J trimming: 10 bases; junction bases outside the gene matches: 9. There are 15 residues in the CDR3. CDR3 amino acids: CASSVETSGPPIQYF. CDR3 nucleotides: TGTGCCAGCAGCGTAGAGACTAGCGGGCCCCCCATCCAGTACTTC. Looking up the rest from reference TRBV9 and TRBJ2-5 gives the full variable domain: DSGVTQTPKHLITATGQRVTLRCSPRSGDLSVYWYQQSLDQGLQFLIQYYNGEERAKGNILERFSAQQFPDLHSELNLSSLELGDSALYFCASSVETSGPPIQYFGPGTRLLVL.

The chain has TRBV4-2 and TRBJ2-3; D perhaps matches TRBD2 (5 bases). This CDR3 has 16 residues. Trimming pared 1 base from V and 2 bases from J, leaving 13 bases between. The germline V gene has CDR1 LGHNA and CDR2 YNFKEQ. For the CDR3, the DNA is TGTGCCAGCAGCCAAGTCCGGGATAGGGCCACAGATACGCAGTATTTT. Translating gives CASSQVRDRATDTQYF.

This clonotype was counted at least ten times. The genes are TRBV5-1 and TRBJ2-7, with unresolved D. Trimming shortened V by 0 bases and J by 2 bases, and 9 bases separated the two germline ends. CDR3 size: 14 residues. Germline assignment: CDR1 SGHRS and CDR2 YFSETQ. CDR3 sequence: CASSLDSYAYEQYF. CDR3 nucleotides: TGCGCCAGCAGCTTGGACAGTTATGCCTACGAGCAGTACTTC.

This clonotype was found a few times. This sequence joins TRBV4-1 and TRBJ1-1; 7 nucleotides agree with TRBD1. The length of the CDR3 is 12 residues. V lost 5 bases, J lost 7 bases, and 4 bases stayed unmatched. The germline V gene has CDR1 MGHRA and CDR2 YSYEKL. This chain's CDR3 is CASSLNRGEAFF. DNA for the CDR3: TGCGCCAGCAGCTTAAACAGGGGTGAAGCTTTCTTT.

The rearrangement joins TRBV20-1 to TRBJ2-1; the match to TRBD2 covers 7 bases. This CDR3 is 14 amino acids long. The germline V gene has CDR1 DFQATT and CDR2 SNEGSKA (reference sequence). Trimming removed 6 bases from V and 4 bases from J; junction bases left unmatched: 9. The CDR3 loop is CSARAGATYNEQFF. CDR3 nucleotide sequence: TGCAGTGCCCGGGCGGGAGCTACGTACAATGAGCAGTTCTTC.

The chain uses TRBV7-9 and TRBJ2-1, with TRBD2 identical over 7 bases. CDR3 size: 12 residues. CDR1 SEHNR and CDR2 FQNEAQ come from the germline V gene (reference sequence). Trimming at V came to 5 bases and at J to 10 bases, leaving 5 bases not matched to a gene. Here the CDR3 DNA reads TGTGCCAGCAGCCCACTAGCGTCGGAGCAGTTCTTC. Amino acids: CASSPLASEQFF.

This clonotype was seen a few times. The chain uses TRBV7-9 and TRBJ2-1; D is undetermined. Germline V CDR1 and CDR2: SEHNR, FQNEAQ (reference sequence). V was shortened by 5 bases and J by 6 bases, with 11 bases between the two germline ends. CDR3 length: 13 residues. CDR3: CASSDGVGNEQFF. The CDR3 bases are TGTGCCAGCAGCGACGGAGTGGGCAATGAGCAGTTCTTC.

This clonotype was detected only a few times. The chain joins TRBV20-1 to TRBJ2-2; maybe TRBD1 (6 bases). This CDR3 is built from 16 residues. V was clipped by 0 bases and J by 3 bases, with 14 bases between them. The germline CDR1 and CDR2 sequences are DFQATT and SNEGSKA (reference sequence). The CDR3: CSARDLRAGDTGELFF. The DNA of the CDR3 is TGCAGTGCTAGAGATCTACGGGCAGGGGACACCGGGGAGCTGTTTTTT.

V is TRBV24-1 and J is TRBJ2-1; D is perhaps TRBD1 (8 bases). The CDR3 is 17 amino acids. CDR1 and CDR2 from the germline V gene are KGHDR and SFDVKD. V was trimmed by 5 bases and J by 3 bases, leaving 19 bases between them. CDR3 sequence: CATSARGAGQVYNEQFF. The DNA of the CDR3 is TGTGCCACCAGTGCCCGGGGGGCGGGACAGGTCTACAATGAGCAGTTCTTC.

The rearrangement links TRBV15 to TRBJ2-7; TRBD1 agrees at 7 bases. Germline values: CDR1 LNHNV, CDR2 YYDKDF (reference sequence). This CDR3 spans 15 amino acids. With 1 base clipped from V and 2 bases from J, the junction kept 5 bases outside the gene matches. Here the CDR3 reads CATSRVRQGPYEQYF. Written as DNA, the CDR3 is TGTGCCACCAGCAGAGTCAGACAGGGCCCCTACGAGCAGTACTTC.

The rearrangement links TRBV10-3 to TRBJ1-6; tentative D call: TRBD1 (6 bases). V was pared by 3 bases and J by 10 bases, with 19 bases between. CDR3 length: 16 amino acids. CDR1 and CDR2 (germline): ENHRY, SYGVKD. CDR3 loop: CAISEDITGTASPLHF. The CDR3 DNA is TGTGCCATCAGTGAAGACATAACAGGGACGGCGTCACCCCTCCACTTT.

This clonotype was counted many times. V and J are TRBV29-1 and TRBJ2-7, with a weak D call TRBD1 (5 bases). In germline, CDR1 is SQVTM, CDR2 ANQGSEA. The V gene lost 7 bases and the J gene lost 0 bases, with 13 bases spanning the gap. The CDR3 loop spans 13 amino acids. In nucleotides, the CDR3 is TGCAGCGCCGTGACAGATACCTCCTACGAGCAGTACTTC. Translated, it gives CSAVTDTSYEQYF.

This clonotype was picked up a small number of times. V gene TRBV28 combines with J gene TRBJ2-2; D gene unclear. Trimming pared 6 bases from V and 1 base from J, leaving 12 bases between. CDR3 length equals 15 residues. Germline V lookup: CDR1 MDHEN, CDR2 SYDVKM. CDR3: CASSVMALNTGELFF. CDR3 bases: TGTGCCAGCAGCGTCATGGCCTTGAACACCGGGGAGCTGTTTTTT.

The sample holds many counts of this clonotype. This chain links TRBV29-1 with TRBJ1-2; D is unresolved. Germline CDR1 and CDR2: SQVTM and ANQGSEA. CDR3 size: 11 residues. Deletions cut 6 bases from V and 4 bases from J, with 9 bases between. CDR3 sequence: CSVIQSYGYTF. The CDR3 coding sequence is TGCAGCGTGATCCAGAGCTATGGCTACACCTTC. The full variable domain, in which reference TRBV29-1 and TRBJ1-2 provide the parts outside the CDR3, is SAVISQKPSRDICQRGTSLTIQCQVDSQVTMMFWYRQQPGQSLTLIATANQGSEATYESGFVIDKFPISRPNLTFSTLTVSNMSPEDSSIYLCSVIQSYGYTFGSGTRLTVV.

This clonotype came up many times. The CDR3, as DNA: TGTGCCAGCAGCTTATGGTCGGGGATTAACGGGGAGACCCAGTACTTC. Residues: CASSLWSGINGETQYF. J is TRBJ2-5 and V is TRBV7-9, with a tentative D call TRBD2 (5 bases). The CDR3 covers 16 residues. V was pared by 2 bases and J by 5 bases, with 18 bases between. From germline, CDR1 is SEHNR and CDR2 FQNEAQ (reference sequence).

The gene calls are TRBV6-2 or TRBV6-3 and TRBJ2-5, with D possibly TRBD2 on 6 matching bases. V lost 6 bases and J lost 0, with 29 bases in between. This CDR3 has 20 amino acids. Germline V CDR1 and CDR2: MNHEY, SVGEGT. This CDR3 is CASSYGTAQPVPPYQETQYF. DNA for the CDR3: TGTGCCAGCAGCTACGGGACTGCCCAACCCGTCCCGCCGTACCAAGAGACCCAGTACTTC.

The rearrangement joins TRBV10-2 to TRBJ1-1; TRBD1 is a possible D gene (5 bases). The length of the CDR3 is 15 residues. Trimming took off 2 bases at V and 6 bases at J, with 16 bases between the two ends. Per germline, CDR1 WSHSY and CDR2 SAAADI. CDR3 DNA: TGCGCCAGCAGTGAGAGTAGGGCATCGGGGGCTGAAGCTTTCTTT. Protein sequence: CASSESRASGAEAFF.

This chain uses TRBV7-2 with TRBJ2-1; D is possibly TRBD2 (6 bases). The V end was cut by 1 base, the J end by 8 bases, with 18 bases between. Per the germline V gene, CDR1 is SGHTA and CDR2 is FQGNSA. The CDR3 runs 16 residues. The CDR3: CASSLGWGGGDHEQFF. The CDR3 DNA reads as TGTGCCAGCAGCTTAGGATGGGGAGGTGGGGACCATGAGCAGTTCTTC.